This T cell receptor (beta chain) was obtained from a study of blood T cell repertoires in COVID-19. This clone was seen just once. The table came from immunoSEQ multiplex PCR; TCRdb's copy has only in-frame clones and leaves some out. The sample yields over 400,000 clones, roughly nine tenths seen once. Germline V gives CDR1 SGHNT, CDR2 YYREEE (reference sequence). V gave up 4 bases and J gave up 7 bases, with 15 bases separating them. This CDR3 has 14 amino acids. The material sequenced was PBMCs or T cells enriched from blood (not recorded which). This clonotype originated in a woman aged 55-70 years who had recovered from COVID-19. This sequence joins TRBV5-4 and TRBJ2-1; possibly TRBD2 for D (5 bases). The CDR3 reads CASSGGGARNEQFF. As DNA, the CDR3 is TGTGCCAGCAGCGGCGGAGGAGCGAGGAATGAGCAGTTCTTC.